A single sample is the source of the 4 T cell receptor beta chains below, sequenced in a study of OX40 agonist ivuxolimab in advanced cancers. Preparation of the library involved the immunoSEQ multiplex PCR assay. TCRdb re-hosts the immuneACCESS table, in-frame sequences only. Its copies lack some clones; in the studies checked, an unresolved V gene accounts for under half of them, and the cause for the rest is not known. The sample records approximately 74,000 clones, less than 90% of which are singletons. The ten largest clones capture roughly 0.5% of the sample. The source was CD4+ or CD8+ T cells sorted from blood, collected in a trial of the OX40 agonist ivuxolimab. Every receptor here comes from an adult with an advanced solid tumor such as melanoma, head and neck, liver or kidney cancer.

In its sample, this clone was seen a few times. The chain joins TRBV11-2 to TRBJ2-2; D uncertain. V was cut by 5 bases and J by 8 bases, with 12 bases left in between. The V gene's germline CDR1 is SGHAT and CDR2 FQNNGV. This CDR3 has 13 amino acids. The CDR3 here is CASSTLSVGELFF. The CDR3 region has the DNA TGTGCCAGCAGCACATTGAGCGTGGGGGAGCTGTTTTTT.

The chain links TRBV5-1 to TRBJ2-5; 10 bases match TRBD2. The CDR3 is 14 residues long. Germline V CDR1 and CDR2: SGHRS, YFSETQ. V gave up 5 bases and J gave up 5 bases; unmatched junction bases: 6. The CDR3 region is CASRISGGVETQYF. CDR3 DNA: TGCGCCAGCAGGATCAGCGGGGGGGTGGAGACCCAGTACTTC.

The chain links TRBV5-1 to TRBJ1-3; D not resolved. The germline V gene encodes CDR1 SGHRS and CDR2 YFSETQ. The CDR3 runs 13 residues. V was clipped by 0 bases and J by 0 bases, with 1 base between them. The chain's CDR3 is CASSLDSGNTIYF. CDR3 bases: TGCGCCAGCAGCTTGGACTCTGGAAACACCATATATTTT.

This clone was seen only a few times. The same CDR3 is also encoded by other DNA sequences in this sample. The chain employs TRBV7-2 and TRBJ1-2, with D hard to call. This CDR3 region has 12 residues. Per germline, CDR1 SGHTA and CDR2 FQGNSA. V lost 5 bases and J 5 bases, leaving 9 bases between the germline ends. CDR3 region: CASSTGAYGYTF. CDR3 sequence (DNA): TGTGCCAGCAGCACGGGAGCTTATGGCTACACCTTC.